These 19 T cell receptor beta chains came from one sample sequenced in a study of type 1 and type 2 diabetes patients. Genomic DNA was the PCR template. Multiplex PCR with 30 forward and 13 reverse primers amplified the TCR beta CDR3. Each CDR3 protein gets one entry after TCRdb re-called the multiplex PCR reads with MiXCR. The table records some 250,000 distinct CDR3 sequences, 40% to 50% of them present only once. The specimen was peripheral blood mononuclear cells (PBMCs). The origin of the receptors is a man aged 18 to 35 with type 2 diabetes.

This clonotype was observed a few times. The rearrangement joins TRBV5-1 to TRBJ2-7; 7 bases match TRBD1. Germline V gene sequence: CDR1 SGHRS, CDR2 YFSETQ. The J segment lost 5 bases and the V segment lost 0 bases, leaving 5 bases of the junction unmatched. This CDR3 is built from 14 residues. As DNA, the CDR3 is TGCGCCAGCAGCTTGGACAGGGGAAGGGACGAGCAGTACTTC. Translated, it gives CASSLDRGRDEQYF.

This clonotype is a singleton in its sample. CDR3 DNA sequence: TGTGCCAGTAGTGCGGGAAAGTTATACAATGAGCAGTTCTTC. Its protein product is CASSAGKLYNEQFF. This rearrangement joins TRBV19 to TRBJ2-1, with a tentative D call TRBD2 (6 bases). The germline V gene encodes CDR1 LNHDA and CDR2 SQIVND (reference sequence). CDR3 length: 14 amino acids. V lost 5 bases and J lost 4, with 12 bases in between.

The chain employs TRBV12-3 or TRBV12-4 and TRBJ1-1; D possibly corresponds to TRBD1 (5 bases). The ends were cut back, 7 bases at V and 1 base at J, with 13 bases in the middle. There are 14 residues in the CDR3. CDR3 sequence (DNA): TGTGCCAGCACCCCGGTTGGGGGGAACACTGAAGCTTTCTTT. Its protein is CASTPVGGNTEAFF.

The rearrangement uses TRBV5-1 and TRBJ2-7; weak D call: TRBD1 (6 bases). This CDR3 has 14 residues. Germline CDR1 reads SGHRS; CDR2 reads YFSETQ. V dropped 0 bases and J dropped 6 bases, with 13 bases sitting between them. For the CDR3, the DNA is TGCGCCAGCAGCTTGGCGGCAGGGGCAGGCGAGCAGTACTTC. Translation: CASSLAAGAGEQYF.

The V and J genes are TRBV2 and TRBJ1-2; tentative D call: TRBD1 (5 bases). The CDR3 contains 15 residues. V was pared by 8 bases and J by 6 bases, with 22 bases between. The germline V gene encodes CDR1 SNHLY and CDR2 FYNNEI. DNA of the CDR3: TGTGCCAGCGGGGGGAGTACAGGAATTACTGATGGCTACACCTTC. This encodes CASGGSTGITDGYTF.

The V call is TRBV27, the J call TRBJ1-5; 7 bases align to TRBD1. Germline V gives CDR1 MNHEY, CDR2 SMNVEV (reference sequence). The CDR3 extends over 14 amino acids. The V segment lost 6 bases and the J segment 5 bases; nucleotides outside the gene matches: 7. The CDR3 DNA is TGTGCCAGCAGAGGACAGGAGGGATATCAGCCCCAGCATTTT. Its protein is CASRGQEGYQPQHF.

The chain has TRBV19 and TRBJ2-6; 8 nucleotides align to TRBD1. With V trimmed by 5 bases and J by 0 bases, 6 bases remained unmatched. This CDR3 has 17 amino acids. From germline, CDR1 is LNHDA and CDR2 SQIVND (reference sequence). In nucleotides, the CDR3 is TGTGCCAGTAGTCCTAGGACAGGGATCTCTGGGGCCAACGTCCTGACTTTC. Its translation is CASSPRTGISGANVLTF.

The chain recombines TRBV5-5 with TRBJ1-2; 10 bases agree with TRBD1. Germline trimming cut 5 bases from V and 3 bases from J; bases unmatched to any gene: 7. This CDR3 is built from 15 residues. Per the germline V gene, CDR1 is SGHKS and CDR2 is YYEKEE (reference sequence). CDR3 bases: TGTGCCAGCAGACAGAGGGACAGGGGATACTATGGCTACACCTTC. This sequence encodes CASRQRDRGYYGYTF. Filled out from reference TRBV5-5 and TRBJ1-2, the complete variable domain reads DAGVTQSPTHLIKTRGQQVTLRCSPISGHKSVSWYQQVLGQGPQFIFQYYEKEERGRGNFPDRFSARQFPNYSSELNVNALLLGDSALYLCASRQRDRGYYGYTFGSGTRLTVV.

This chain connects TRBV7-3 to TRBJ2-1; TRBD1 agrees at 7 bases. The germline gives CDR1 SGHTA, CDR2 FQGTGA. CDR3 length equals 15 residues. V gave up 5 bases and J gave up 2 bases; unmatched junction bases: 6. CDR3 in DNA: TGTGCCAGCAGCGTAGAGGGGACAGCCTACAATGAGCAGTTCTTC. Its protein product is CASSVEGTAYNEQFF.

The chain combines TRBV6-2 or TRBV6-3 with TRBJ1-5; tentatively, D is TRBD1 (5 bases). Trimming left V 2 bases short and J 4 bases short, with 12 bases between. Per the germline V gene, CDR1 is MNHEY and CDR2 is SVGEGT. CDR3 length equals 15 residues. Here the CDR3 reads CASSYRGRENQPQHF. CDR3 bases: TGTGCCAGCAGTTACAGAGGCAGGGAAAATCAGCCCCAGCATTTT.

In regard to this clonotype: Since a much larger clone is just one base distant, this may be a read error. V usage is TRBV25-1 and J usage is TRBJ2-7; D is possibly TRBD1 or TRBD2 (5 bases each). The CDR3 totals 14 residues. Germline values: CDR1 MGHDK, CDR2 SYGVNS. CDR3 residues: CAGSDKWGKNEQYF. The CDR3 DNA reads as TGTGCCGGCAGCGACAAGTGGGGGAAGAACGAGCAGTACTTC.

This clonotype was observed many times. The chain combines TRBV20-1 with TRBJ2-2, with 12 bases aligning to TRBD2. The V gene end was trimmed by 2 bases and the J gene end by 3 bases; junction bases not matched to a gene: 10. CDR1 and CDR2 (germline): DFQATT, SNEGSKA (reference sequence). The CDR3 is made up of 18 amino acids. The CDR3 DNA is TGCAGTGCTAGATCCCTGACTAGCGGGAGAACGGACACCGGGGAGCTGTTTTTT. Translated, it gives CSARSLTSGRTDTGELFF.

A note on this clonotype: This may arise from a read error, as a much more abundant clone is one base away. The chain recombines TRBV2 with TRBJ2-7; D is perhaps TRBD1 or TRBD2 (6 bases each). The CDR3 spans 14 residues. Germline V gene data show CDR1 as SNHLY and CDR2 as FYNNEI. The CDR3 sequence: CPSSEIRGEYEQYF. CDR3 bases: TGTCCCAGCAGTGAAATTAGGGGGGAGTACGAGCAGTACTTC.

This clonotype was recorded a few times. V and J are TRBV7-9 and TRBJ1-5, with unresolved D. Germline assignment: CDR1 SEHNR and CDR2 FQNEAQ (reference sequence). CDR3 size: 14 residues. V was shortened by 2 bases and J by 9 bases, with 14 bases between the two germline ends. CDR3 sequence (DNA): TGTGCCAGCAGCTTAAGCGGGGATGATCCGCCCCAGCATTTT. It encodes CASSLSGDDPPQHF.

In its sample, this clonotype was seen a few times. This chain joins TRBV24-1 and TRBJ1-2; unclear D gene. Trimming left V 5 bases short and J 7 bases short, with 16 bases between. This CDR3 has 14 residues. Germline V gene lookup returns CDR1 KGHDR and CDR2 SFDVKD. CDR3 sequence (DNA): TGTGCCACCAGTGCCGGGAGGCTAGGAGCTGGCTACACCTTC. This encodes CATSAGRLGAGYTF.

The chain couples TRBV29-1 to TRBJ2-2; TRBD2 aligns across 9 bases. Germline V lookup: CDR1 SQVTM, CDR2 ANQGSEA. CDR3 size: 14 residues. J was trimmed by 7 bases and V by 5 bases; bases with no gene match: 8. DNA for the CDR3: TGCAGCGTTTATAGCGGGGGCCATGGCGGGGAGCTGTTTTTT. Its translation: CSVYSGGHGGELFF.

In the case of this clonotype: The junction does not match germline at one end; this may be a read error. The chain couples TRBV25-1 to TRBJ2-5; TRBD2 aligns across 9 bases. The length of the CDR3 is 17 residues. Germline V CDR1 and CDR2: MGHDK, SYGVNS. In nucleotides, the CDR3 is TGTGCCAGCAGTGCTGCCCGGGTAGCGGGAGTACAAGAGACCCGGTACTTC. Translation: CASSAARVAGVQETRYF.

There are a few counts of this clonotype. The genes are TRBV19 and TRBJ2-3; D uncertain. Trimming took 0 bases from V and 5 from J, leaving 9 bases between them. There are 14 residues in the CDR3. The germline gives CDR1 LNHDA, CDR2 SQIVND (reference sequence). The CDR3: CASSIEIRGDTQYF. The DNA for the CDR3 is TGTGCCAGTAGTATAGAGATCCGAGGAGATACGCAGTATTTT.

This chain links TRBV19 with TRBJ2-2; a weak D match, TRBD1 (6 bases). Germline CDR1 LNHDA, CDR2 SQIVND (reference sequence). Trimming cost V 4 bases and J 5 bases, with 8 bases left between them. There are 13 residues in the CDR3. CDR3 region: CASSTTGTGELFF. The CDR3 DNA reads TGTGCCAGTAGTACAACAGGGACCGGGGAGCTGTTTTTT.